The rows below give T cell receptor beta chains drawn from one sample of a study of T cells in Graves' hyperthyroidism and ophthalmopathy. Each CDR3 protein is one row after TCRdb ran MiXCR on the multiplex PCR reads. The table lists over 500,000 distinct CDR3 sequences, about 15% of them singletons. Sample: blood. The receptor set was obtained from a woman aged 18-29 years with Graves' ophthalmopathy. CDR3s include the opening cysteine and the closing phenylalanine or tryptophan. The order of the fields is CDR3 protein, CDR3 DNA, J gene, V gene, clone size, D gene. A D gene is named only where the DNA matches it firmly. Clone sizes are given selectively: once, few, many, or a class where the clone is expanded.

CAWSEGPNNSPLHF	TGTGCCTGGAGCGAGGGCCCGAATAATTCACCCCTCCACTTT	TRBJ1-6	TRBV30	many	NA
CARAGTNIDNEQFF	TGTGCCCGCGCCGGGACAAATATTGACAATGAGCAGTTCTTC	TRBJ2-1	TRBV30	many	NA
CASSHGGDEQYF	TGTGCCAGCAGCCATGGGGGTGACGAGCAGTACTTC	TRBJ2-7	TRBV11-1	many	NA
CASSGTANMNTEAFF	TGTGCCAGTAGTGGGACGGCTAACATGAACACTGAAGCTTTCTTT	TRBJ1-1	TRBV19	many	NA
CASITWGSQETQYF	TGTGCCAGCATCACCTGGGGTTCTCAAGAGACCCAGTACTTC	TRBJ2-5	TRBV7-8	few	NA
CASSSLDFVGYTF	TGTGCCAGTAGTTCTCTCGATTTTGTCGGCTACACCTTC	TRBJ1-2	TRBV19	NA	NA
CASSETGTGELFF	TGTGCCAGCAGTGAAACAGGCACCGGGGAGCTGTTTTTT	TRBJ2-2	TRBV6-1	few	NA
CASSQGPNINQPQHF	TGCGCCAGCAGCCAAGGTCCGAATATCAATCAGCCCCAGCATTTT	TRBJ1-5	TRBV5-5	NA	NA
CASSPLNWRGGLADTQYF	TGTGCCAGCAGCCCCCTTAATTGGCGGGGGGGCCTCGCAGATACGCAGTATTTT	TRBJ2-3	TRBV7-9	NA	TRBD2
CASSVEVARLTDTQYF	TGTGCCAGCAGCGTAGAGGTAGCGAGACTCACAGATACGCAGTATTTT	TRBJ2-3	TRBV9	NA	NA
CASSSTEANYGYTF	TGTGCCAGCAGTTCGACAGAAGCTAACTATGGCTACACCTTC	TRBJ1-2	TRBV27	many	NA
CASSYTGVNTGELFF	TGTGCCAGCAGTTATACAGGGGTGAACACCGGGGAGCTGTTTTTT	TRBJ2-2	TRBV6-5	NA	TRBD1
CASSFTGGAPHYGYTF	TGTGCCAGCAGTTTTACAGGGGGGGCGCCCCACTATGGCTACACCTTC	TRBJ1-2	TRBV27	NA	TRBD1
CASIPLFQVGDTQYF	TGTGCCAGCATTCCCCTGTTCCAGGTTGGCGATACGCAGTATTTT	TRBJ2-3	TRBV7-8	many	NA
CASSLADFWDRAHEQYF	TGTGCCAGCAGCTTGGCCGATTTCTGGGACAGGGCCCACGAGCAGTACTTC	TRBJ2-7	TRBV5-5	many	TRBD1
CAITTETNYGYTF	TGTGCCATCACGACAGAAACTAACTATGGCTACACCTTC	TRBJ1-2	TRBV10-3	NA	NA
CASSPDSTGEKLFF	TGTGCCAGCTCACCCGACAGCACCGGCGAAAAACTGTTTTTT	TRBJ1-4	TRBV18	NA	NA
CAISENWEGDEQFF	TGTGCCATCAGTGAGAATTGGGAGGGCGATGAGCAGTTCTTC	TRBJ2-1	TRBV10-3	NA	TRBD2
CASNPDTQYF	TGTGCCAGCAACCCCGATACGCAGTATTTT	TRBJ2-3	TRBV2	many	NA
CASSLSGWGAKNIQYF	TGTGCCAGCAGCTTATCTGGGTGGGGAGCCAAAAACATTCAGTACTTC	TRBJ2-4	TRBV13	many	NA
CASSLMAGGTYNEQFF	TGTGCCAGCAGTTTAATGGCGGGAGGTACCTACAATGAGCAGTTCTTC	TRBJ2-1	TRBV28	NA	TRBD2
CASSYRDIGKLFF	TGTGCCAGCAGTTACAGGGATATTGGAAAACTGTTTTTT	TRBJ1-4	TRBV6-2/TRBV6-3	NA	NA
CSVESFAGSPYEQYF	TGCAGCGTTGAAAGCTTTGCAGGTTCGCCCTACGAGCAGTACTTC	TRBJ2-7	TRBV29-1	few	NA
CSAGPLGYTDTQYF	TGCAGTGCTGGCCCTTTGGGTTACACAGATACGCAGTATTTT	TRBJ2-3	TRBV20-1	few	NA
CASSPLAVAKNIQYF	TGTGCCAGCAGCCCCCTAGCGGTAGCCAAAAACATTCAGTACTTC	TRBJ2-4	TRBV3-1	few	TRBD2
CSAQTGAEAFF	TGCAGTGCCCAGACAGGGGCTGAAGCTTTCTTT	TRBJ1-1	TRBV20-1	many	TRBD1
CASSGRWVNTEAFF	TGTGCCAGCAGTGGCCGTTGGGTGAACACTGAAGCTTTCTTT	TRBJ1-1	TRBV6-1	many	NA
CAISGQGSTEAFF	TGTGCCATCAGTGGTCAGGGGAGCACTGAAGCTTTCTTT	TRBJ1-1	TRBV10-3	few	NA
CASSGGATGEKLFF	TGCGCCAGCAGTGGAGGGGCCACGGGGGAAAAACTGTTTTTT	TRBJ1-4	TRBV10-2	NA	NA